One and the same sample provided the 17 T cell receptor beta chains below, sequenced in a study of response to subunit inactivated influenza vaccine. TCRdb passed the RT-PCR reads through MiXCR, listing each CDR3 protein once. The sample contains a few hundred thousand distinct CDR3 sequences, 7.2% of which appear only once. Material: PBMCs from blood, obtained less than 30 months after vaccination. The source of these receptors is a man aged 45-69 years who received an inactivated influenza vaccine.

This clonotype was seen repeatedly, ten times or more. The chain combines TRBV7-2 with TRBJ2-1, with TRBD2 matching 10 bases. The trim removed 8 bases at V and 6 bases at J, leaving 7 bases unmatched. The CDR3 runs to 14 residues. The germline V gene has CDR1 SGHTA and CDR2 FQGNSA. The CDR3 region has the DNA TGTGCCAGCGTGTCTAGCGGGGGAGTCAATGAGCAGTTCTTC. It yields the protein CASVSSGGVNEQFF.

This clonotype was seen repeatedly, ten times or more. V gene TRBV2 combines with J gene TRBJ2-7; 7 bases are shared with TRBD1. Germline V CDR1 and CDR2: SNHLY, FYNNEI. CDR3 length: 14 residues. V shed 4 bases and J 5 bases; nucleotides not matched to a gene: 8. CDR3 sequence: CASSVGGQSHEQYF. The CDR3 region has the DNA TGTGCCAGCAGTGTTGGGGGACAGTCCCACGAGCAGTACTTC.

The table lists this clonotype with many counts. The CDR3 region has the DNA TGCGCCAGCAGCTCACAGGGGGTCCGTTACAATGAGCAGTTCTTC. This encodes CASSSQGVRYNEQFF. The rearrangement joins TRBV5-1 to TRBJ2-1, with 8 bases matching TRBD1. The CDR3 covers 15 residues. Per germline, CDR1 SGHRS and CDR2 YFSETQ. Germline trimming cut 3 bases from V and 4 bases from J; bases unmatched to any gene: 6.

This clonotype has just a few counts. The rearrangement uses TRBV20-1 and TRBJ1-5; TRBD1 might be the D (6 bases). Germline loops: CDR1 DFQATT, CDR2 SNEGSKA (reference sequence). V was cut by 6 bases and J by 9 bases, with 21 bases left in between. This CDR3 is 14 amino acids long. CDR3 in DNA: TGCAGTGCCCAGAGTTCAGGGGCTAACGGGCCCCAGCATTTT. It specifies CSAQSSGANGPQHF.

This chain links TRBV5-6 with TRBJ2-1, with 14 bases that match TRBD2. V dropped 4 bases and J dropped 10; count of bases not matched to a gene: 4. Germline CDR1 reads SGHDT; CDR2 reads YYEEEE. This CDR3 is 14 amino acids long. The CDR3 nucleotides are TGTGCCAGCAGCGGGACTAGCGGGAGTGGGGAGCAGTTCTTC. Its protein product is CASSGTSGSGEQFF. Filled out from reference TRBV5-6 and TRBJ2-1, the complete variable domain reads DAGVTQSPTHLIKTRGQQVTLRCSPKSGHDTVSWYQQALGQGPQFIFQYYEEEERQRGNFPDRFSGHQFPNYSSELNVNALLLGDSALYLCASSGTSGSGEQFFGPGTRLTVL.

This clonotype showed up just a few times. V gene TRBV2 combines with J gene TRBJ2-1; 10 positions agree with TRBD2. The CDR3 has 15 amino acids. Germline-derived CDR1 and CDR2 are SNHLY and FYNNEI. Trimming cost V 7 bases and J 7 bases; bases outside gene matches: 10. The DNA of the CDR3 is TGTGCCAGCAAAGAGGGTCTAGCGGGAGTGAATGAGCAGTTCTTC. Protein product: CASKEGLAGVNEQFF.

This clonotype was detected ten times or more. The V and J genes are TRBV24-1 and TRBJ2-1; 9 bases match TRBD2. V shed 3 bases, J shed 5 bases, and the junction held 7 bases outside the gene matches. This CDR3 has 16 amino acids. Germline CDR1 KGHDR, CDR2 SFDVKD. The CDR3 region is CATSDATSGINNEQFF. CDR3 in DNA: TGTGCCACCAGTGATGCGACTAGCGGAATAAACAATGAGCAGTTCTTC.

The chain couples TRBV11-1 to TRBJ2-3; D not certain. The ends were cut back, 1 base at V and 0 bases at J, with 17 bases in the middle. The CDR3 has 18 amino acids. Looked up from germline, CDR1 is SGHAT and CDR2 is FQDESV (reference sequence). CDR3 bases: TGTGCCAGCAGCTTAGGTATACCGGGCCAGAGAAGCACAGATACGCAGTATTTT. As protein: CASSLGIPGQRSTDTQYF.

At least ten counts were recorded for this clonotype. This rearrangement joins TRBV20-1 to TRBJ2-1; no definite D call. CDR1 and CDR2 from the germline V gene are DFQATT and SNEGSKA (reference sequence). The CDR3 contains 14 residues. Trimming removed 6 bases at V and 1 base at J, with 13 bases between. This CDR3 is CSAPIYFSYNEQFF. The CDR3 region has the DNA TGCAGTGCCCCCATTTACTTTTCCTACAATGAGCAGTTCTTC.

This clonotype was counted between two and nine times. CDR3 amino acids: CASSPVHNSPLHF. CDR3 nucleotide sequence: TGTGCCAGCAGCCCGGTCCATAATTCACCCCTCCACTTT. The rearrangement joins TRBV7-2 to TRBJ1-6; D gene ambiguous. Germline values: CDR1 SGHTA, CDR2 FQGNSA. The CDR3 contains 13 residues. V shed 5 bases and J shed 5 bases, with 7 bases lying between them.

DNA for the CDR3: TGTGCCAGCAGTTTAATCGGGGCAGCTCAAGAGACCCAGTACTTC. Translation gives CASSLIGAAQETQYF. The chain uses TRBV12-3 or TRBV12-4 and TRBJ2-5; D possibly uses TRBD1 or TRBD2 (5 bases each). This CDR3 comprises 15 residues. Trimming shortened V by 2 bases and J by 2 bases, and 12 bases separated the two germline ends.

This clonotype was seen a few times. The V gene is TRBV29-1, the J gene TRBJ2-1, with 12 bases matching TRBD1. Germline CDR1 SQVTM, CDR2 ANQGSEA. The CDR3 has 14 residues. The V segment lost 7 bases and the J segment 8 bases; nucleotides outside the gene matches: 9. CDR3 in DNA: TGCAGCGCAAAACCGGGACAGGGGGCCTATGAGCAGTTCTTC. This sequence encodes CSAKPGQGAYEQFF.

This clonotype was seen at least ten times. The rearrangement uses TRBV29-1 and TRBJ2-7, with TRBD2 as a possible D gene (6 bases). V dropped 6 bases and J dropped 3 bases, with 9 bases sitting between them. The V gene's germline CDR1 is SQVTM and CDR2 ANQGSEA. The CDR3 spans 11 residues. The CDR3 region has the DNA TGCAGCGTCGGGGAGGACTACGAGCAGTACTTC. Translating gives CSVGEDYEQYF.

The table lists this clonotype with many counts. V and J are TRBV25-1 and TRBJ1-1; D possibly corresponds to TRBD1 (5 bases). Germline CDR1 MGHDK, CDR2 SYGVNS. CDR3 length equals 15 residues. V dropped 3 bases and J dropped 1 base, with 12 bases sitting between them. The CDR3 DNA reads as TGTGCCAGCAGTGAGTCCCTGGGACCGAACACTGAAGCTTTCTTT. It specifies CASSESLGPNTEAFF.

The V gene is TRBV5-1, the J gene TRBJ1-1, with 8 bases lining up with TRBD1. The germline CDR1 and CDR2 sequences are SGHRS and YFSETQ. V lost 6 bases to trimming and J lost 4 bases; unmatched junction nucleotides: 14. The CDR3 covers 16 residues. CDR3 loop: CASTNRDRGGSTEAFF. CDR3 nucleotides: TGCGCCAGCACTAACCGCGACAGGGGAGGGAGCACTGAAGCTTTCTTT.

This clonotype was found many times. This chain uses TRBV6-5 with TRBJ2-3; TRBD1 is a possible D gene (5 bases). This CDR3 region has 14 residues. V was shortened by 2 bases and J by 6 bases, with 12 bases between the two germline ends. Germline CDR1 MNHEY, CDR2 SVGAGI. CDR3 protein: CASSYGQGYDTQYF. The CDR3 DNA reads TGTGCCAGCAGTTACGGTCAGGGATACGATACGCAGTATTTT.

Here the CDR3 reads CASSQATGTAGNTIYF. DNA of the CDR3: TGTGCCAGCAGCCAAGCAACCGGGACGGCTGGAAACACCATATATTTT. This chain connects TRBV3-1 to TRBJ1-3, with D tentatively TRBD1 (5 bases). V lost 1 base and J lost 2, with 12 bases in between. The CDR3 covers 16 residues. Germline values: CDR1 LGHDT, CDR2 YNNKEL (reference sequence). Supplemented by reference TRBV3-1 and TRBJ1-3, the full variable domain reads DTAVSQTPKYLVTQMGNDKSIKCEQNLGHDTMYWYKQDSKKFLKIMFSYNNKELIINETVPNRFSPKSPDKAHLNLHINSLELGDSAVYFCASSQATGTAGNTIYFGEGSWLTVV.